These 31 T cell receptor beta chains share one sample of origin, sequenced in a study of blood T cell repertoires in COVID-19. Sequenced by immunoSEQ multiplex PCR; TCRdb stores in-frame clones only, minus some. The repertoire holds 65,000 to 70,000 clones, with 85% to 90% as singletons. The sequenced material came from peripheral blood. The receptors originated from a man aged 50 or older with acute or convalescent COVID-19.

The DNA of the CDR3 is TGTGCCAGCAGTTTATCCTCTAGCACAGATACGCAGTATTTT. This codes for CASSLSSSTDTQYF. This chain links TRBV27 with TRBJ2-3; D unresolved. Germline V gene lookup returns CDR1 MNHEY and CDR2 SMNVEV (reference sequence). The CDR3 has 14 residues. Trimming stripped 0 bases from V and 0 bases from J, with 4 bases between.

The CDR3 bases are TGCAGTGCCATAATAAGGGGCGAGCAGTACTTC. This sequence encodes CSAIIRGEQYF. This chain connects TRBV20-1 to TRBJ2-7; perhaps TRBD1 as D (5 bases). This CDR3 has 11 residues. Trimming stripped 6 bases from V and 6 bases from J, with 12 bases between. Germline V gene data show CDR1 as DFQATT and CDR2 as SNEGSKA (reference sequence).

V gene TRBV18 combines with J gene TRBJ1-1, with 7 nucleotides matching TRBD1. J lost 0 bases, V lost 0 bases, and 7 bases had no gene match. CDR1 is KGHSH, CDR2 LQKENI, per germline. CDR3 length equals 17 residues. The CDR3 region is CASSPPLTGAVNTEAFF. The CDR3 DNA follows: TGTGCCAGCTCACCACCGTTAACAGGGGCTGTGAACACTGAAGCTTTCTTT.

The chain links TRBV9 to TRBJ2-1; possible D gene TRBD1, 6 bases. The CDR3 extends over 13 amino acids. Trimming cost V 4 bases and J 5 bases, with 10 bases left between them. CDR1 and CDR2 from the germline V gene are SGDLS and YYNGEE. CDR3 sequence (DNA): TGTGCCAGCAGCATCCGACAGGACAATGAGCAGTTCTTC. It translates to CASSIRQDNEQFF. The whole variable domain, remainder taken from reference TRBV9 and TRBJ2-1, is DSGVTQTPKHLITATGQRVTLRCSPRSGDLSVYWYQQSLDQGLQFLIQYYNGEERAKGNILERFSAQQFPDLHSELNLSSLELGDSALYFCASSIRQDNEQFFGPGTRLTVL.

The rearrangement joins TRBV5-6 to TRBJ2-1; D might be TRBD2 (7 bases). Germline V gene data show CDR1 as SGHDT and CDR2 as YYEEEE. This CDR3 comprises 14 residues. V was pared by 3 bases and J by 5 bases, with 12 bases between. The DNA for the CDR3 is TGTGCCAGCAGCTCCGGGGGGCCCCACAATGAGCAGTTCTTC. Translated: CASSSGGPHNEQFF.

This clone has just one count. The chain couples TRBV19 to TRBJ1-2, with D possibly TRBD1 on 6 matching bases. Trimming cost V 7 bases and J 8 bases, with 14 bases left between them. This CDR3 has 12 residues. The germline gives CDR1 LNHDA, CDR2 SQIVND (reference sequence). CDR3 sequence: CASKGQRVGYTF. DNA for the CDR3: TGTGCCAGTAAAGGACAGAGGGTAGGCTACACCTTC.

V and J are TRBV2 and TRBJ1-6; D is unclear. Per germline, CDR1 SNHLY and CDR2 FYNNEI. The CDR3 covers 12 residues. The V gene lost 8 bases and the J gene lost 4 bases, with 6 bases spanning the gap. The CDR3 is CASGLYNSPLHF. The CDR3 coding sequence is TGTGCCAGCGGGCTTTATAATTCACCCCTCCACTTT.

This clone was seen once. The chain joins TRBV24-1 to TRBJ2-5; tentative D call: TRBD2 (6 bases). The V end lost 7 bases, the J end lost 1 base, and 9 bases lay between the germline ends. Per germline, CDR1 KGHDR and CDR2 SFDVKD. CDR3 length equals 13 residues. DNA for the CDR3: TGTGCCACCAGCTCGGGACTCCAAGAGACCCAGTACTTC. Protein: CATSSGLQETQYF.

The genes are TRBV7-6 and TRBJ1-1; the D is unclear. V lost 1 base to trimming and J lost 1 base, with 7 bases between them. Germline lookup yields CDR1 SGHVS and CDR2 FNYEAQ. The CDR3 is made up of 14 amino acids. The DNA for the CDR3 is TGTGCCAGCAGCTTAGGCCTAGGGAACACTGAAGCTTTCTTT. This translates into CASSLGLGNTEAFF.

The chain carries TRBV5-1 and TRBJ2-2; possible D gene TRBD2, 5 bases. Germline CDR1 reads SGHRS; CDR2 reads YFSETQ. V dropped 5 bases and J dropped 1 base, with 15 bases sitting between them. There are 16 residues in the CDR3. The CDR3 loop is CASSPGASKNTGELFF. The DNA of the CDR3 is TGCGCCAGCAGTCCCGGTGCTAGCAAGAACACCGGGGAGCTGTTTTTT. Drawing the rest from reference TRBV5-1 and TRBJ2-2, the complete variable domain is KAGVTQTPRYLIKTRGQQVTLSCSPISGHRSVSWYQQTPGQGLQFLFEYFSETQRNKGNFPGRFSGRQFSNSRSEMNVSTLELGDSALYLCASSPGASKNTGELFFGEGSRLTVL.

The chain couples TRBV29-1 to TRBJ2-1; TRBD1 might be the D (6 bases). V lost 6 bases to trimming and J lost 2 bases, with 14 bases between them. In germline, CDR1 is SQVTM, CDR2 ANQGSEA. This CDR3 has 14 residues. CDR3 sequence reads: CSVGGGNTYNEQFF. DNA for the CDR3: TGCAGCGTCGGTGGGGGCAATACCTACAATGAGCAGTTCTTC.

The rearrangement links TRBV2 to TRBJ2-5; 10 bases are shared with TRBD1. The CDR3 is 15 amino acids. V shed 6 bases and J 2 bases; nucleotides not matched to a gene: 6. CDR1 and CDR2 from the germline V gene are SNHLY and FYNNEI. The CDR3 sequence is CASSPGTGVQETQYF. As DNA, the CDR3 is TGTGCCAGCAGCCCCGGGACAGGGGTTCAAGAGACCCAGTACTTC.

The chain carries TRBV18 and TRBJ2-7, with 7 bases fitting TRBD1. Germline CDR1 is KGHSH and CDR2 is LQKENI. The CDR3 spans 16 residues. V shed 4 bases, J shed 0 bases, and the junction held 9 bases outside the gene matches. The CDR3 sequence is CASSLRTGLSSYEQYF. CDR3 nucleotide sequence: TGTGCCAGCTCACTCAGGACAGGCCTTAGCTCCTACGAGCAGTACTTC. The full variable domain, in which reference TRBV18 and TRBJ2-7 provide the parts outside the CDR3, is NAGVMQNPRHLVRRRGQEARLRCSPMKGHSHVYWYRQLPEEGLKFMVYLQKENIIDESGMPKERFSAEFPKEGPSILRIQQVVRGDSAAYFCASSLRTGLSSYEQYFGPGTRLTVT.

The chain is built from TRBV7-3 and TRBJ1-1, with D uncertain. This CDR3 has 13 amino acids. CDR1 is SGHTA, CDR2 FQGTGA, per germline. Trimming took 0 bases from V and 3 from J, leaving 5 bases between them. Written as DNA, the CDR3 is TGTGCCAGCAGCTTAACTTCAGACACTGAAGCTTTCTTT. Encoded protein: CASSLTSDTEAFF. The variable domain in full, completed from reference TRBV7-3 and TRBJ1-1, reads GAGVSQTPSNKVTEKGKYVELRCDPISGHTALYWYRQSLGQGPEFLIYFQGTGAADDSGLPNDRFFAVRPEGSVSTLKIQRTERGDSAVYLCASSLTSDTEAFFGQGTRLTVV.

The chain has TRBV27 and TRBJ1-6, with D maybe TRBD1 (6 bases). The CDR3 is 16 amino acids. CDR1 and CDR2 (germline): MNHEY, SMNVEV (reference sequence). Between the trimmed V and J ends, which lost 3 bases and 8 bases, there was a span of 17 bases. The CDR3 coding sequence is TGTGCCAGCAGTTTGGGGGCAGCCCGGCGGGATTCACCCCTCCACTTT. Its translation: CASSLGAARRDSPLHF.

The CDR3 DNA reads TGCGCCAGCAGCCCCGGGACAGGGGCCACCGGGGAGCTGTTTTTT. It yields the protein CASSPGTGATGELFF. J is TRBJ2-2 and V is TRBV5-1; 10 bases are shared with TRBD1. Losses at the gene ends were 4 bases for V and 4 bases for J; bases not matched to a gene: 4. The CDR3 runs to 15 residues. Germline values: CDR1 SGHRS, CDR2 YFSETQ.

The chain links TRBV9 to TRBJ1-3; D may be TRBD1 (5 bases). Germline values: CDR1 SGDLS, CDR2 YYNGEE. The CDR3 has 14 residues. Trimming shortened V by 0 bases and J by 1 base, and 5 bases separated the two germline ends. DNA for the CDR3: TGTGCCAGCAGCGTAGGACAGTCTGGAAACACCATATATTTT. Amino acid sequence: CASSVGQSGNTIYF.

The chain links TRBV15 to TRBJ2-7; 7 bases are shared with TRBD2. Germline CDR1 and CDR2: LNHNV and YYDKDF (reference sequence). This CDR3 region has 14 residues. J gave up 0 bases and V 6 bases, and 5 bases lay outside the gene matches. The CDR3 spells CATRRSGVSYEQYF. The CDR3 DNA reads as TGTGCCACCAGACGGAGCGGGGTCTCCTACGAGCAGTACTTC. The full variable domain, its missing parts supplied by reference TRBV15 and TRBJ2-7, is DAMVIQNPRYQVTQFGKPVTLSCSQTLNHNVMYWYQQKSSQAPKLLFHYYDKDFNNEADTPDNFQSRRPNTSFCFLDIRSPGLGDTAMYLCATRRSGVSYEQYFGPGTRLTVT.

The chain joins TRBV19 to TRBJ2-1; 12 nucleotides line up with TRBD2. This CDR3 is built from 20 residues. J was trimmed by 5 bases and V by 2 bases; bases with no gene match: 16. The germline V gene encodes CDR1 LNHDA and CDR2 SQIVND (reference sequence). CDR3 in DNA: TGTGCCAGTAGTATAAGGGGAAGACTAGCGGGAGAGGTCTGGCACAATGAGCAGTTCTTC. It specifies CASSIRGRLAGEVWHNEQFF.

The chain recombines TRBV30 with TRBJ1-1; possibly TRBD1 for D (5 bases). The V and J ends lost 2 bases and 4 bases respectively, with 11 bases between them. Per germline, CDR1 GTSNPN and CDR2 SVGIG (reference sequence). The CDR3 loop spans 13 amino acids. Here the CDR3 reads CAWSLGQGTEAFF. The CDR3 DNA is TGTGCCTGGAGTTTGGGCCAGGGCACTGAAGCTTTCTTT.

The CDR3 region has the DNA TGTGCCAGCAGTGTAGGTGGCCAGGGGGCCTTCACTGAAGCTTTCTTT. This codes for CASSVGGQGAFTEAFF. V usage is TRBV6-1 and J usage is TRBJ1-1; 8 bases fit TRBD1. Per germline, CDR1 MNHNS and CDR2 SASEGT. The CDR3 is 16 amino acids. The trim removed 4 bases at V and 4 bases at J, leaving 11 bases unmatched.

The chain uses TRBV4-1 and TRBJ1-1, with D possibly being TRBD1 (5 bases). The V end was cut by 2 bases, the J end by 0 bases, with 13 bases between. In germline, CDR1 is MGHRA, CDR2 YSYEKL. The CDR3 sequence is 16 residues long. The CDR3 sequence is CASSQRGLGMNTEAFF. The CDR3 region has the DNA TGCGCCAGCAGCCAACGGGGGTTGGGGATGAACACTGAAGCTTTCTTT.

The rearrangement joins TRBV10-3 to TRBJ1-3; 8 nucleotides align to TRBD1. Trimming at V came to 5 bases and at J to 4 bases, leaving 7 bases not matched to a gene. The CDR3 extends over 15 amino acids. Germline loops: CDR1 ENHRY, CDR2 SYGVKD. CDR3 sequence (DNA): TGTGCCATCAGTTTCGGACAGGGTGTCGGAAACACCATATATTTT. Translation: CAISFGQGVGNTIYF.

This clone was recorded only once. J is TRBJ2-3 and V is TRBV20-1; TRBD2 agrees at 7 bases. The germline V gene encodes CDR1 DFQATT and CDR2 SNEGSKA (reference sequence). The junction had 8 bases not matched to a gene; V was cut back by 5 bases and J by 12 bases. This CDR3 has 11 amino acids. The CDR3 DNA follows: TGCAGTGCTGTACCGGGACTAACACAGTATTTT. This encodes CSAVPGLTQYF.

CDR3 nucleotide sequence: TGTGCCAGCAGCGTAGACCCGGGCTCCGAGACAGGGATTAGCTATGGCTACACCTTC. Protein: CASSVDPGSETGISYGYTF. This chain links TRBV9 with TRBJ1-2; 7 bases are a match to TRBD1. The V and J ends lost 0 bases and 4 bases, in that order; junction bases with no gene match: 18. CDR1 and CDR2 from the germline V gene are SGDLS and YYNGEE. The CDR3 has 19 amino acids.

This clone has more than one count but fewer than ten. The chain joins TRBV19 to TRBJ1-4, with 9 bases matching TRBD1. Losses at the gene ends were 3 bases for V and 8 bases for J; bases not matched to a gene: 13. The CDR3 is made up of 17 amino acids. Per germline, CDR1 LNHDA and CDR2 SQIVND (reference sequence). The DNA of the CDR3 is TGTGCCAGTAGTATTCGGACAGGGGTGGGAGGCCCGGAAAAACTGTTTTTT. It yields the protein CASSIRTGVGGPEKLFF.

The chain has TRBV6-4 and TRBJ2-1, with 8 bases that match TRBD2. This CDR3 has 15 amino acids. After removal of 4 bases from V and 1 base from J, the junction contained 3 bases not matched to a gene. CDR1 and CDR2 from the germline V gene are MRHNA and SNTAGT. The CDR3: CASSGASGSYNEQFF. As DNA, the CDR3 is TGTGCCAGCAGTGGGGCTAGCGGGTCCTACAATGAGCAGTTCTTC.

The CDR3 nucleotides read TGTGCCAGCAGCAGGACTAGCGGGAGATACAATGAGCAGTTCTTC. Encoded protein: CASSRTSGRYNEQFF. J is TRBJ2-1 and V is TRBV6-4, with TRBD2 matching 13 bases. Per the germline V gene, CDR1 is MRHNA and CDR2 is SNTAGT. V trimming: 6 bases; J trimming: 4 bases; junction bases outside the gene matches: 3. The CDR3 consists of 15 residues.

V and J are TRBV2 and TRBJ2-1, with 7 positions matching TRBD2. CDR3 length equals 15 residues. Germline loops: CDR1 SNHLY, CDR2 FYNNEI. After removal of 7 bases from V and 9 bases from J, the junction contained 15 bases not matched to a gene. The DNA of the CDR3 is TGTGCCAGCACAAGGTCGACTAGCTCCAATACTGAGCAGTTCTTC. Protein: CASTRSTSSNTEQFF.

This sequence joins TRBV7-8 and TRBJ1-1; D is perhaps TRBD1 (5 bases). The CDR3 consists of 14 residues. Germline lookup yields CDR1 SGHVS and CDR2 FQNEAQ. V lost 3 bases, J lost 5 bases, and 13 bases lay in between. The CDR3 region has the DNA TGTGCCAGCAGCTTTAACCCAGGGCTTACTGAAGCTTTCTTT. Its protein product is CASSFNPGLTEAFF.

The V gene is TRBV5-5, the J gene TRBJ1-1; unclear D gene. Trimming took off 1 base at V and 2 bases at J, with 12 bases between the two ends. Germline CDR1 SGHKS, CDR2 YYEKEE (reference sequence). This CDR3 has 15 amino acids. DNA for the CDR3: TGTGCCAGCAGCTTGAACTCGGCACTAAACACTGAAGCTTTCTTT. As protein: CASSLNSALNTEAFF.